This T cell receptor (beta chain) was observed in a study of shared clonotypes between healthy human individuals. Naive CD8 cells comprised CD45RO-negative, CCR7-positively selected cells, excluding terminally differentiated effector memory CD45RA+ cells. Donors were healthy HIV-negative adults without recent acute infections or vaccinations. The CDR3 runs 13 residues. Per germline, CDR1 SEHNR and CDR2 FQNEAQ (reference sequence). Trimming cost V 2 bases and J 4 bases, with 8 bases left between them. Only in-frame clones appear in the TCRdb table, and some are missing; sequencing was by immunoSEQ multiplex PCR. Of hundreds of thousands of clones in the sample, 85% to 95% were seen once.

The sequence came from a woman aged 30 to 39 in good health. The sample taken for sequencing was naive CD8+ T cells sorted from blood. The rearrangement uses TRBV7-9 and TRBJ1-2; no clear D. DNA for the CDR3: TGTGCCAGCAGCTTACAGGACGGCTATGGCTACACCTTC. Translated, it gives CASSLQDGYGYTF.